This TCR beta chain was observed in a study of control samples from healthy donors and cancer patients (dated by TCRdb to 2020 to 2021). CDR1 and CDR2, looked up from the germline V gene (reference sequence), are MNHEY and SMNVEV. Relative to germline, V is missing 5 bases and J is missing 2 bases, with 5 bases of the junction outside any gene match. From the cysteine up to the phenylalanine, the CDR3 has a length of 15 residues. The sequence is cut down to CDR3 DNA, 45 bases in frame from base 1. Libraries came from the immunoSEQ multiplex PCR assay. This immuneACCESS table, as held by TCRdb, lists in-frame sequences with V and J called but not all clones. Of the missing ones, under half trace to an unresolved V gene in checked studies; the others have no known cause. The sample table records under 150,000 clones; 93% of these occur just once. The ten largest clonotypes hold 1.7% of the sample. Concerning this clone itself: The specificity of this receptor is unknown. Nothing much larger sits one base from this clone, and base qualities are not available.

Specimen: PBMCs. Recombination joined TRBV27 with TRBJ2-3, with TRBD1 matching 9 junction bases. This TCR came from a middle-aged man with head and neck cancer. In nucleotides, the sequence is TGTGCCAGCAGTCCGGGACAGGGATTCACAGATACGCAGTATTTT. Its amino acids are CASSPGQGFTDTQYF.